Reported below is one T cell receptor (beta chain). TCRdb's table, derived via immunoSEQ multiplex PCR, lists solely in-frame clones and lacks some. The profile shows about 98,000 clones, 80% to 90% of them singletons. The data stem from a study of preoperative IRX-2 immunotherapy in early breast cancer. The trim removed 5 bases at V and 4 bases at J, leaving 11 bases unmatched. The CDR3 consists of 16 residues. Germline V gene sequence: CDR1 MNHGY, CDR2 SAAAGT. Sample treatment: preoperative locoregional IRX-2 cytokine immunotherapy. Preoperative locoregional IRX-2 cytokine immunotherapy was tested in the phase Ib source study.

This material consisted of tumor tissue, taken after IRX-2 immunotherapy. The chain combines TRBV6-8 with TRBJ2-3, with 8 positions matching TRBD2. This TCR derives from a human donor with breast cancer. The DNA for the CDR3 is TGTGCCAGCAGTGACCCGGGGGGGCCCAGCCCAGATACGCAGTATTTT. It codes for CASSDPGGPSPDTQYF.